This TCR beta chain came from a study of cytomegalovirus exposure and HLA in healthy donors. In the PCR, 60 Vbeta and 13 Jbeta primers were used. Clones were read by immunoSEQ multiplex PCR, and TCRdb kept only the in-frame ones, dropping some. The data contain under 200,000 clones, about 12% of them singletons. The V gene's germline CDR1 is SGHVS and CDR2 FNYEAQ. V was shortened by 2 bases and J by 7 bases, with 6 bases between the two germline ends. The CDR3 has 12 residues. This clone has only a few counts. The receptor was derived from a man aged 50 or older in good health and CMV-seropositive. Sequencing input: PBMCs. The chain has TRBV7-6 and TRBJ2-1, with D hard to call. CDR3 sequence reads: CASSLSANEQFF. The CDR3 DNA is TGTGCCAGCAGCTTAAGTGCGAATGAGCAGTTCTTC.